Following are 26 T cell receptor beta chains from one sample sequenced in a study of blood T cell repertoires in COVID-19. The method was immunoSEQ multiplex PCR; TCRdb's version includes in-frame clones alone and lacks a portion of them. The repertoire holds 160,000 or so clones, approximately 91% seen once, with approximately 2.4% in the top ten. Sequenced material: peripheral blood. The origin of the receptors is a man between 18 and 29 years old with acute or convalescent COVID-19.

This chain joins TRBV19 and TRBJ2-3; 9 bases are shared with TRBD1. CDR3 length: 15 residues. Germline values: CDR1 LNHDA, CDR2 SQIVND (reference sequence). Trimming at V came to 5 bases and at J to 4 bases, leaving 7 bases not matched to a gene. The CDR3 reads CASSAWDRVSDTQYF. The CDR3 coding sequence is TGTGCCAGTAGTGCCTGGGACAGGGTCTCAGATACGCAGTATTTT.

The rearrangement uses TRBV3-1 (or the pseudogene TRBV3-2) and TRBJ1-3; D remains ambiguous. Germline assignment: CDR1 LGHDT and CDR2 YNNKEL (reference sequence). V shed 4 bases and J shed 0 bases, with 10 bases lying between them. This CDR3 contains 15 residues. The DNA for the CDR3 is TGTGCCAGCAGCCGCGTGACAAGCTCTGGAAACACCATATATTTT. Amino acids: CASSRVTSSGNTIYF.

The chain employs TRBV29-1 and TRBJ1-2, with TRBD1 matching 7 bases. The length of the CDR3 is 14 residues. In germline, CDR1 is SQVTM, CDR2 ANQGSEA. V was clipped by 6 bases and J by 4 bases; unmatched bases: 11. CDR3 coding DNA: TGCAGCGTGGCAGGGGGGACGGCTACCTATGGCTACACCTTC. Translated: CSVAGGTATYGYTF. The full variable domain, with the rest looked up from reference TRBV29-1 and TRBJ1-2, is SAVISQKPSRDICQRGTSLTIQCQVDSQVTMMFWYRQQPGQSLTLIATANQGSEATYESGFVIDKFPISRPNLTFSTLTVSNMSPEDSSIYLCSVAGGTATYGYTFGSGTRLTVV.

The chain carries TRBV3-1 (or the pseudogene TRBV3-2) and TRBJ1-1; 7 bases match TRBD1. There are 12 residues in the CDR3. Germline trimming cut 4 bases from V and 10 bases from J; bases unmatched to any gene: 6. Germline V lookup: CDR1 LGHDT, CDR2 YNNKEL (reference sequence). The CDR3 reads CASSPRDRTAFF. DNA for the CDR3: TGTGCCAGCAGCCCTCGGGACAGAACAGCTTTCTTT.

This rearrangement joins TRBV3-1 (or the pseudogene TRBV3-2) to TRBJ2-5; D may be TRBD1 (6 bases). The V end lost 4 bases, the J end lost 9 bases, and 12 bases lay between the germline ends. The germline CDR1 and CDR2 sequences are LGHDT and YNNKEL (reference sequence). The CDR3 extends over 12 amino acids. The chain's CDR3 is CASSLPGVSQYF. CDR3 sequence (DNA): TGTGCCAGCAGCCTACCAGGGGTGTCCCAGTACTTC.

The gene calls are TRBV27 and TRBJ2-1; 11 positions match TRBD2. This CDR3 contains 15 residues. The junction had 4 bases not matched to a gene; V was cut back by 5 bases and J by 4 bases. CDR1 MNHEY and CDR2 SMNVEV come from the germline V gene (reference sequence). DNA for the CDR3: TGTGCCAGCAGTCTAGCGGGAGGAAAGTACAATGAGCAGTTCTTC. As protein: CASSLAGGKYNEQFF.

The rearrangement links TRBV29-1 to TRBJ1-2; 8 nucleotides agree with TRBD1. The junction had 5 bases not matched to a gene; V was cut back by 7 bases and J by 7 bases. The CDR3 spans 11 residues. Germline values: CDR1 SQVTM, CDR2 ANQGSEA. The CDR3 nucleotides are TGCAGCGGGCGGACAGGGAGTGGCTACACCTTC. This codes for CSGRTGSGYTF. Together with reference TRBV29-1 and TRBJ1-2, the CDR3 gives the full variable domain: SAVISQKPSRDICQRGTSLTIQCQVDSQVTMMFWYRQQPGQSLTLIATANQGSEATYESGFVIDKFPISRPNLTFSTLTVSNMSPEDSSIYLCSGRTGSGYTFGSGTRLTVV.

The CDR3 nucleotides are TGTGCCAGCTCACCAAGAGGGGAGGAGGCACCCCTCCACTTT. Translation gives CASSPRGEEAPLHF. The V and J genes are TRBV18 and TRBJ1-6, with a weak D call TRBD1 (5 bases). Germline CDR1 and CDR2: KGHSH and LQKENI. Trimming pared 2 bases from V and 11 bases from J, leaving 13 bases between. The CDR3 has 14 amino acids.

For the CDR3, the DNA is TGCGCCAGCAGCTTGAGACAGGAAAACAATGAGCAGTTCTTC. Its translation is CASSLRQENNEQFF. The J gene is TRBJ2-1, the V gene TRBV5-1; tentatively, D is TRBD1 (6 bases). The germline CDR1 and CDR2 sequences are SGHRS and YFSETQ. This CDR3 spans 14 amino acids. V lost 1 base and J lost 5, with 10 bases in between.

The chain recombines TRBV25-1 with TRBJ1-1; 7 positions match TRBD1. Trimming removed 6 bases from V and 1 base from J; junction bases left unmatched: 8. This CDR3 is built from 15 residues. CDR1 and CDR2 from the germline V gene are MGHDK and SYGVNS. CDR3 amino acids: CASSPQGRQNTEAFF. The CDR3 region has the DNA TGTGCCAGCAGCCCACAGGGGCGCCAGAACACTGAAGCTTTCTTT.

This clone was recorded a few times. The J gene is TRBJ1-3, the V gene TRBV5-5, with D unclear. Germline V gene data show CDR1 as SGHKS and CDR2 as YYEKEE (reference sequence). CDR3 length equals 16 residues. Trimming left V 4 bases short and J 2 bases short, with 16 bases between. CDR3 amino acids: CASSRDNPQTGNTIYF. In DNA form, the CDR3 reads TGTGCCAGCAGCCGTGACAACCCTCAAACTGGAAACACCATATATTTT. Drawing the rest from reference TRBV5-5 and TRBJ1-3, the complete variable domain is DAGVTQSPTHLIKTRGQQVTLRCSPISGHKSVSWYQQVLGQGPQFIFQYYEKEERGRGNFPDRFSARQFPNYSSELNVNALLLGDSALYLCASSRDNPQTGNTIYFGEGSWLTVV.

The rearrangement uses TRBV4-1 and TRBJ1-1, with 10 bases identical to TRBD1. From germline, CDR1 is MGHRA and CDR2 YSYEKL. CDR3 length: 15 amino acids. V gave up 4 bases and J gave up 7 bases; unmatched junction bases: 9. The CDR3 region is CASSPPGQGFGEAFF. CDR3 DNA sequence: TGCGCCAGCAGCCCGCCGGGACAGGGGTTTGGTGAAGCTTTCTTT.

The J gene is TRBJ1-6, the V gene TRBV2; D is possibly TRBD1 (6 bases). The V and J ends lost 4 bases and 10 bases respectively, with 11 bases between them. The CDR3 consists of 13 residues. The germline V gene encodes CDR1 SNHLY and CDR2 FYNNEI. CDR3 DNA: TGTGCCAGCAGTGTCGGCAGGGGATCACCCCTCCACTTT. The encoded protein is CASSVGRGSPLHF.

Concerning this clone itself: The identical CDR3 is also encoded by other nucleotide sequences in the sample. This chain connects TRBV7-9 to TRBJ1-1; D not certain. Germline CDR1 reads SEHNR; CDR2 reads FQNEAQ (reference sequence). Trimming took 1 base from V and 1 from J, leaving 10 bases between them. The CDR3 is 15 amino acids. This CDR3 is CASSLVGRENTEAFF. The DNA for the CDR3 is TGTGCCAGCAGCTTAGTGGGGAGGGAGAACACTGAAGCTTTCTTT.

J is TRBJ1-4 and V is TRBV27, with 8 bases that match TRBD1. V dropped 3 bases and J dropped 7; count of bases not matched to a gene: 4. The CDR3 spans 14 residues. Germline CDR1 is MNHEY and CDR2 is SMNVEV (reference sequence). CDR3: CASSFGTGVEKLFF. DNA for the CDR3: TGTGCCAGCAGTTTTGGGACAGGAGTTGAAAAACTGTTTTTT.

The genes are TRBV7-8 and TRBJ1-6; D unresolved. Germline CDR1 is SGHVS and CDR2 is FQNEAQ. The CDR3 consists of 15 residues. V was trimmed by 1 base and J by 8 bases, leaving 12 bases between them. The CDR3 loop is CASSLGAGFHSPLHF. In DNA, the CDR3 is TGTGCCAGCAGCTTAGGCGCGGGTTTCCATTCACCCCTCCACTTT.

The chain has TRBV7-9 and TRBJ1-4, with 7 bases that match TRBD1. This CDR3 is 15 amino acids long. With 6 bases clipped from V and 0 bases from J, the junction kept 4 bases outside the gene matches. CDR1 is SEHNR and CDR2 is FQNEAQ in the germline V gene (reference sequence). The CDR3 nucleotides read TGTGCCAGCAGTTCTGACAGGGCAACTAATGAAAAACTGTTTTTT. As protein: CASSSDRATNEKLFF.

The chain links TRBV14 to TRBJ2-3, with 11 bases matching TRBD2. Germline V CDR1 and CDR2: SGHDN, FVKESK. V lost 3 bases to trimming and J lost 2 bases; unmatched junction nucleotides: 7. This CDR3 contains 17 residues. This chain's CDR3 is CASSHGLAGGDTDTQYF. CDR3 DNA: TGTGCCAGCAGCCATGGATTAGCGGGAGGGGACACAGATACGCAGTATTTT.

The V call is TRBV28, the J call TRBJ1-2; TRBD1 might be the D (6 bases). Germline CDR1 is MDHEN and CDR2 is SYDVKM. CDR3 size: 15 residues. V lost 1 base and J 8 bases, leaving 17 bases between the germline ends. The CDR3 here is CASSLSGGAWKGYTF. For the CDR3, the DNA is TGTGCCAGCAGTTTATCGGGGGGCGCGTGGAAAGGCTACACCTTC.

This chain links TRBV3-1 (or the pseudogene TRBV3-2) with TRBJ1-1, with no clear D. V dropped 0 bases and J dropped 3 bases, with 11 bases sitting between them. From germline, CDR1 is LGHDT and CDR2 YNNKEL (reference sequence). This CDR3 region has 15 residues. CDR3 in amino acids: CASSQESRRDTEAFF. DNA of the CDR3: TGTGCCAGCAGCCAAGAATCCAGGCGGGACACTGAAGCTTTCTTT.

The chain employs TRBV7-9 and TRBJ2-7, with D perhaps TRBD1 (6 bases). Germline V CDR1 and CDR2: SEHNR, FQNEAQ (reference sequence). V lost 5 bases to trimming and J lost 3 bases, with 14 bases between them. The CDR3 consists of 14 residues. CDR3 loop: CASSQGLPIYEQYF. The CDR3 nucleotides are TGTGCCAGCAGCCAGGGGCTCCCAATCTACGAGCAGTACTTC.

The chain recombines TRBV6-5 with TRBJ2-7, with a possible D match to TRBD2 (6 bases). V was pared by 2 bases and J by 2 bases, with 13 bases between. The CDR3 spans 15 residues. Germline V CDR1 and CDR2: MNHEY, SVGAGI. This CDR3 is CASSYGLAPTYEQYF. The CDR3 DNA sequence: TGTGCCAGCAGTTACGGGCTAGCGCCCACCTACGAGCAGTACTTC.

The CDR3 bases are TGTGCCAGTAGTATAGAGGTGGGACAGGGTAGCAATCAGCCCCAGCATTTT. This translates into CASSIEVGQGSNQPQHF. The chain uses TRBV19 and TRBJ1-5, with 9 bases identical to TRBD1. The CDR3 covers 17 residues. V lost 0 bases, J lost 0 bases, and 3 bases stayed unmatched. CDR1 and CDR2 (germline): LNHDA, SQIVND (reference sequence).

The chain joins TRBV2 to TRBJ1-5, with a tentative D call TRBD1 (5 bases). CDR1 and CDR2 (germline): SNHLY, FYNNEI. The V end lost 2 bases, the J end lost 0 bases, and 14 bases lay between the germline ends. The CDR3 has 17 residues. CDR3 nucleotide sequence: TGTGCCAGCAGTGAAAGGGGTGACAAGTTTAGCAATCAGCCCCAGCATTTT. It codes for CASSERGDKFSNQPQHF. The full variable domain, in which reference TRBV2 and TRBJ1-5 provide the parts outside the CDR3, is EPEVTQTPSHQVTQMGQEVILRCVPISNHLYFYWYRQILGQKVEFLVSFYNNEISEKSEIFDDQFSVERPDGSNFTLKIRSTKLEDSAMYFCASSERGDKFSNQPQHFGDGTRLSIL.

The rearrangement joins TRBV5-1 to TRBJ1-1; unclear D gene. The CDR3 length is 14 residues. V was trimmed by 2 bases and J by 11 bases, leaving 19 bases between them. Looked up from germline, CDR1 is SGHRS and CDR2 is YFSETQ. This chain's CDR3 is CASSFNVVEGKAFF. The CDR3 nucleotides read TGCGCCAGCAGCTTTAATGTAGTAGAGGGTAAGGCTTTCTTT.

This clone was seen just once. The gene calls are TRBV27 and TRBJ2-7; D is possibly TRBD2 (5 bases). The V gene's germline CDR1 is MNHEY and CDR2 SMNVEV (reference sequence). The length of the CDR3 is 14 residues. Trimming shortened V by 6 bases and J by 2 bases, and 14 bases separated the two germline ends. In DNA, the CDR3 is TGTGCCAGCAGCGCGTATTTGGGAGCCTACGAGCAGTACTTC. Translation gives CASSAYLGAYEQYF.